Following are 26 T cell receptor beta chains from one sample sequenced in a study of blood T cell repertoires in COVID-19. The method was immunoSEQ multiplex PCR; TCRdb's version includes in-frame clones alone and lacks a portion of them. Of fewer than 150,000 clones in the sample, roughly four fifths are singletons; the top ten hold 10% to 11%. Sequencing was done on a sample of peripheral blood. The receptor source for this set is a human donor in a cohort sampled during active COVID-19.

This rearrangement joins TRBV6-6 to TRBJ2-6; perhaps TRBD1 as D (6 bases). V lost 7 bases, J lost 1 base, and 8 bases lay in between. The germline V gene encodes CDR1 MNHNY and CDR2 SVGAGI (reference sequence). The CDR3 is 14 amino acids. This CDR3 reads CASNTGSGANVLTF. CDR3 sequence (DNA): TGTGCCAGCAACACAGGGTCTGGGGCCAACGTCCTGACTTTC.

This clone was observed once. The genes are TRBV7-7 and TRBJ2-2; 7 nucleotides match TRBD2. V gave up 5 bases and J gave up 7 bases; unmatched junction bases: 10. CDR1 and CDR2 from the germline V gene are SSHAT and FNYEAQ (reference sequence). The CDR3 contains 15 residues. CDR3 sequence (DNA): TGTGCCAGCAGCCCCCGGGCTAGCGGTGACGGGGAGCTGTTTTTT. Its protein is CASSPRASGDGELFF. The full variable domain, rest sourced from reference TRBV7-7 and TRBJ2-2, is GAGVSQSPRYKVTKRGQDVTLRCDPISSHATLYWYQQALGQGPEFLTYFNYEAQPDKSGLPSDRFSAERPEGSISTLTIQRTEQRDSAMYRCASSPRASGDGELFFGEGSRLTVL.

The genes are TRBV6-2 or TRBV6-3 and TRBJ1-1; D perhaps matches TRBD1 (6 bases). The CDR3 is 14 amino acids. The germline V and J ends were trimmed by 5 bases and 5 bases, with 15 bases remaining between them. From germline, CDR1 is MNHEY and CDR2 SVGEGT. Here the CDR3 reads CASSPSLRGTEAFF. For the CDR3, the DNA is TGTGCCAGCAGTCCCTCTCTCAGGGGAACTGAAGCTTTCTTT.

This clone was recorded a few times. The chain combines TRBV19 with TRBJ1-5; a possible D gene is TRBD1 (6 bases). The ends were cut back, 7 bases at V and 5 bases at J, with 15 bases in the middle. CDR3 size: 14 residues. The germline V gene encodes CDR1 LNHDA and CDR2 SQIVND (reference sequence). Written as DNA, the CDR3 is TGTGCCAGTAACAACGAACAGGGCTATCAGCCCCAGCATTTT. Translating gives CASNNEQGYQPQHF.

The rearrangement links TRBV18 to TRBJ1-1; 10 bases fit TRBD1. V shed 4 bases, J shed 3 bases, and the junction held 17 bases outside the gene matches. This CDR3 is 19 amino acids long. Germline V CDR1 and CDR2: KGHSH, LQKENI. This CDR3 reads CASSRTPGQGIGSDTEAFF. CDR3 sequence (DNA): TGTGCCAGCTCACGAACTCCGGGACAGGGGATAGGTAGTGACACTGAAGCTTTCTTT.

This chain connects TRBV5-1 to TRBJ2-7; 7 bases fit TRBD2. Germline lookup yields CDR1 SGHRS and CDR2 YFSETQ. The ends lost 4 bases at V and 3 bases at J; junction bases unmatched: 10. The CDR3 length is 15 residues. The CDR3 here is CASSLNPGEGYEQYF. Written as DNA, the CDR3 is TGCGCCAGCAGCCTGAACCCGGGGGAGGGCTACGAGCAGTACTTC.

The gene calls are TRBV3-1 (or the pseudogene TRBV3-2) and TRBJ1-3, with a tentative D call TRBD1 (5 bases). The CDR3 has 15 residues. Trimming pared 0 bases from V and 4 bases from J, leaving 10 bases between. Germline CDR1 is LGHDT and CDR2 is YNNKEL (reference sequence). CDR3 sequence reads: CASSQDLQEGNTIYF. The CDR3, as DNA: TGTGCCAGCAGCCAAGATTTACAGGAGGGAAACACCATATATTTT.

The chain combines TRBV5-6 with TRBJ2-5; D is perhaps TRBD1 (6 bases). Germline V gene lookup returns CDR1 SGHDT and CDR2 YYEEEE. V lost 3 bases and J 5 bases, leaving 20 bases between the germline ends. This CDR3 spans 16 amino acids. For the CDR3, the DNA is TGTGCCAGCAGCTGGATTACAGGGTCGAGTAGGGAGACCCAGTACTTC. It yields the protein CASSWITGSSRETQYF.

A single count supports this clone. The chain has TRBV6-4 and TRBJ2-1; 14 bases are shared with TRBD2. Germline assignment: CDR1 MRHNA and CDR2 SNTAGT. Unmatched junction bases numbered 14, after V lost 8 bases and J lost 5 bases. This CDR3 comprises 18 residues. The CDR3 nucleotides read TGTGCCAGCGCGAGGAAAGGACTAGCGGGGGGAAGTCACAATGAGCAGTTCTTC. As protein: CASARKGLAGGSHNEQFF.

This chain uses TRBV24-1 with TRBJ2-1, with 8 bases aligning to TRBD2. Germline CDR1 and CDR2: KGHDR and SFDVKD. The CDR3 runs 19 residues. V lost 7 bases, J lost 4 bases, and 20 bases stayed unmatched. The CDR3 here is CATSTHSTSGGGNYNEQFF. In nucleotides, the CDR3 is TGTGCCACCAGCACCCACTCCACTAGCGGCGGGGGCAATTACAATGAGCAGTTCTTC.

This clone was seen just once. This chain links TRBV10-1 with TRBJ1-1; D call uncertain. Germline-derived CDR1 and CDR2 are WNHNN and SYGVQD (reference sequence). Trimming took off 2 bases at V and 4 bases at J, with 14 bases between the two ends. The CDR3 is 15 amino acids. The DNA of the CDR3 is TGCGCCAGCAGTGAGGGCGGACTCCCGGCCACTGAAGCTTTCTTT. It encodes CASSEGGLPATEAFF.

This clone was counted between two and nine times. The gene calls are TRBV28 and TRBJ2-2, with 8 positions matching TRBD2. V lost 3 bases and J lost 6; bases outside the gene matches: 9. The CDR3 is made up of 16 amino acids. Germline V gives CDR1 MDHEN, CDR2 SYDVKM. The CDR3 loop reads CASSFGVAGKAGELFF. CDR3 nucleotide sequence: TGTGCCAGCAGTTTCGGGGTAGCGGGGAAGGCCGGGGAGCTGTTTTTT.

CDR3: CASSLGSNEQFF. CDR3 coding DNA: TGTGCCAGCAGTTTAGGTAGCAATGAGCAGTTCTTC. The rearrangement uses TRBV12-3 or TRBV12-4 and TRBJ2-1, with D unclear. The V end was cut by 1 base, the J end by 6 bases, with 4 bases between. CDR3 length: 12 residues.

The rearrangement joins TRBV10-3 to TRBJ2-5, with TRBD2 matching over 10 bases. The CDR3 loop spans 15 amino acids. Germline loops: CDR1 ENHRY, CDR2 SYGVKD. V was clipped by 3 bases and J by 5 bases; unmatched bases: 6. CDR3 in DNA: TGTGCCATCAGTGAAGTAGCGGGGGGAAAGGAGACCCAGTACTTC. The encoded protein is CAISEVAGGKETQYF.

The chain links TRBV5-1 to TRBJ2-7; TRBD1 aligns across 9 bases. Trimming removed 3 bases from V and 6 bases from J; junction bases left unmatched: 10. The CDR3 has 15 amino acids. The germline gives CDR1 SGHRS, CDR2 YFSETQ. CDR3 sequence reads: CASSSQTGGVGEQYF. CDR3 bases: TGCGCCAGCAGCTCCCAGACAGGGGGGGTAGGCGAGCAGTACTTC.

The gene calls are TRBV10-3 and TRBJ1-5, with D unclear. CDR3 length: 13 residues. Germline V gene data show CDR1 as ENHRY and CDR2 as SYGVKD. Trimming pared 2 bases from V and 7 bases from J, leaving 9 bases between. Here the CDR3 DNA reads TGTGCCATCAGTGAGGAAACTAGCCAGCCCCAGCATTTT. Its protein is CAISEETSQPQHF.

The chain carries TRBV28 and TRBJ2-3; TRBD2 matches 8 bases. Germline V CDR1 and CDR2: MDHEN, SYDVKM. V trimming: 6 bases; J trimming: 0 bases; junction bases outside the gene matches: 8. The CDR3 spans 16 residues. CDR3 coding DNA: TGTGCCAGCAGGTCCGGGGGGGCCGCTAGCACAGATACGCAGTATTTT. Its protein is CASRSGGAASTDTQYF.

This clone was counted a few times. The chain joins TRBV21-1 to TRBJ1-5; the D call of TRBD1 is as the table states it, not checked on the DNA. TRBV21-1 is flagged as a pseudogene. The CDR3 is made up of 17 amino acids. CDR3 sequence: CASSTRLTGFSNQPQHF. The CDR3 bases are TGTGCCAGCAGCACGCGACTGACAGGGTTCAGCAATCAGCCCCAGCATTTT.

The V gene is TRBV18, the J gene TRBJ2-7; 7 bases match TRBD1. Germline V gene sequence: CDR1 KGHSH, CDR2 LQKENI. The CDR3 has 15 residues. J was trimmed by 1 base and V by 6 bases; bases with no gene match: 9. As DNA, the CDR3 is TGTGCCAGCTCCCTCGGAGGCAGGGGGTCCTACGAGCAGTACTTC. This gives the protein CASSLGGRGSYEQYF.

V and J are TRBV28 and TRBJ2-3; TRBD1 might be the D (6 bases). The V end lost 7 bases, the J end lost 0 bases, and 14 bases lay between the germline ends. Per germline, CDR1 MDHEN and CDR2 SYDVKM. This CDR3 is 15 amino acids long. CDR3 DNA sequence: TGTGCCAGCAACCCAGGGGTTTCGAGCACAGATACGCAGTATTTT. Translation gives CASNPGVSSTDTQYF.

This clone appeared a few times. The chain has TRBV5-6 and TRBJ1-1, with D maybe TRBD1 (5 bases). V was pared by 0 bases and J by 1 base, with 13 bases between. The CDR3 has 16 amino acids. Germline V gene lookup returns CDR1 SGHDT and CDR2 YYEEEE. CDR3 sequence: CASSLELGLENTEAFF. Here the CDR3 DNA reads TGTGCCAGCAGCTTGGAACTGGGGCTCGAGAACACTGAAGCTTTCTTT.

The sample holds a few counts of this clone. CDR3 residues: CASSERDRDSGYTF. The CDR3 nucleotides read TGTGCCAGCAGTGAACGGGACAGGGATTCTGGCTACACCTTC. The chain recombines TRBV6-1 with TRBJ1-2; 9 positions match TRBD1. The CDR3 runs 14 residues. CDR1 and CDR2 from the germline V gene are MNHNS and SASEGT. V lost 2 bases, J lost 7 bases, and 5 bases stayed unmatched.

The chain recombines TRBV5-1 with TRBJ2-7; 8 bases align to TRBD2. There are 16 residues in the CDR3. Germline CDR1 SGHRS, CDR2 YFSETQ. Unmatched junction bases numbered 9, after V lost 1 base and J lost 3 bases. CDR3 region: CASSLQVLAGSYEQYF. The DNA of the CDR3 is TGCGCCAGCAGCTTGCAGGTCCTAGCGGGTAGCTACGAGCAGTACTTC. Full variable domain (remainder filled in from reference TRBV5-1 and TRBJ2-7): KAGVTQTPRYLIKTRGQQVTLSCSPISGHRSVSWYQQTPGQGLQFLFEYFSETQRNKGNFPGRFSGRQFSNSRSEMNVSTLELGDSALYLCASSLQVLAGSYEQYFGPGTRLTVT.

This clone was picked up a small number of times. The chain joins TRBV27 to TRBJ1-2; TRBD1 aligns across 7 bases. The CDR3 sequence is 15 residues long. Germline V CDR1 and CDR2: MNHEY, SMNVEV (reference sequence). V shed 3 bases, J shed 4 bases, and the junction held 8 bases outside the gene matches. CDR3 bases: TGTGCCAGCAGTTTGGGACAGCGAAACCTCTATGGCTACACCTTC. Protein: CASSLGQRNLYGYTF.

The V and J genes are TRBV19 and TRBJ2-4; D is unclear. This CDR3 is 15 amino acids long. Trimming stripped 7 bases from V and 0 bases from J, with 13 bases between. Germline assignment: CDR1 LNHDA and CDR2 SQIVND (reference sequence). For the CDR3, the DNA is TGTGCCAGTACCTCGGAGAACCTAGCCAAAAACATTCAGTACTTC. This sequence encodes CASTSENLAKNIQYF.

CDR3 region: CASTPGTGSYEQYF. The CDR3 DNA follows: TGTGCCAGTACCCCAGGGACTGGATCCTACGAGCAGTACTTC. The chain recombines TRBV19 with TRBJ2-7; possible D gene TRBD2, 6 bases. This CDR3 region has 14 residues. Trimming took 7 bases from V and 1 from J, leaving 14 bases between them. Germline V gene sequence: CDR1 LNHDA, CDR2 SQIVND (reference sequence). The full variable domain, in which reference TRBV19 and TRBJ2-7 provide the parts outside the CDR3, is DGGITQSPKYLFRKEGQNVTLSCEQNLNHDAMYWYRQDPGQGLRLIYYSQIVNDFQKGDIAEGYSVSREKKESFPLTVTSAQKNPTAFYLCASTPGTGSYEQYFGPGTRLTVT.